The clone carrying this T cell receptor beta chain was observed a single time. Its specificity is unknown. The sample originates from a study of lymphopenia after photon versus proton radiotherapy. Points from the study as a whole: In patients who died, overall survival fell as post-nadir TCR diversity dropped more. Survival link was tested only in deceased patients; proton benefit remains a possibility. After the lymphocyte nadir, photon-treated repertoires showed oligoclonal expansion, especially of CD8+ Temra cells. Proton therapy kept repertoires fairly stable, unlike photons, which gained effector/memory cells.

This CDR3 spans 19 amino acids. Looked up from germline, CDR1 is SGDLS and CDR2 is YYNGEE. Trimming left V 4 bases short and J 2 bases short, with 27 bases between. Generated by immunoSEQ multiplex PCR, the TCRdb table keeps only in-frame clones and is missing some. The repertoire holds tens of thousands of clones, with roughly 90% as singletons. The clonotype comes from a woman aged 40 to 55 with cholangiocarcinoma. The sample was peripheral blood, taken from a patient treated with photon-based radiotherapy. V is TRBV9 and J is TRBJ1-1; possible D gene TRBD1, 5 bases. The CDR3 here is CASSPTTTDRTSSNTEAFF. The CDR3 bases are TGTGCCAGCAGCCCCACGACCACAGACCGGACAAGTTCTAACACTGAAGCTTTCTTT.